Listed here are 9 T cell receptor beta chains from one sample, sequenced in a study of blood T cell repertoires in COVID-19. The method was immunoSEQ multiplex PCR; TCRdb's version includes in-frame clones alone and lacks a portion of them. The data hold 60,000 to 85,000 clones, with approximately 80% observed a single time. What was sequenced was peripheral blood. The receptors come from a woman aged 55-69 years with acute or convalescent COVID-19.

The genes are TRBV7-8 and TRBJ2-3, with TRBD2 matching over 12 bases. The CDR3 has 16 residues. Unmatched junction bases numbered 3, after V lost 4 bases and J lost 1 base. Per germline, CDR1 SGHVS and CDR2 FQNEAQ. The chain's CDR3 is CASSSRTSGGTDTQYF. The CDR3 DNA sequence: TGTGCCAGCAGCTCCCGGACTAGCGGGGGCACAGATACGCAGTATTTT.

The rearrangement uses TRBV19 and TRBJ2-6; 8 bases fit TRBD1. The trim removed 3 bases at V and 1 base at J, leaving 8 bases unmatched. Per the germline V gene, CDR1 is LNHDA and CDR2 is SQIVND (reference sequence). The CDR3 is 18 amino acids. For the CDR3, the DNA is TGTGCCAGTAGTATTTGGGCAGGGGGCAGGTCTGGGGCCAACGTCCTGACTTTC. Amino acid sequence: CASSIWAGGRSGANVLTF.

The rearrangement joins TRBV27 to TRBJ1-5, with D perhaps matching TRBD1 (5 bases). The germline V and J ends were trimmed by 2 bases and 7 bases, with 18 bases remaining between them. The CDR3 extends over 16 amino acids. Germline CDR1 is MNHEY and CDR2 is SMNVEV (reference sequence). The CDR3 reads CASSLTAGGVGQPQHF. CDR3 nucleotides: TGTGCCAGCAGTTTAACAGCGGGAGGGGTAGGGCAGCCCCAGCATTTT.

The V and J genes are TRBV5-4 and TRBJ2-5; D possibly corresponds to TRBD2 (6 bases). V was pared by 4 bases and J by 5 bases, with 18 bases between. Germline lookup yields CDR1 SGHNT and CDR2 YYREEE (reference sequence). The CDR3 is made up of 15 amino acids. CDR3 sequence: CASSPTAGGWETQYF. CDR3 nucleotides: TGTGCCAGCAGCCCCACCGCAGGAGGGTGGGAGACCCAGTACTTC. The whole variable domain, filled in from reference TRBV5-4 and TRBJ2-5, reads ETGVTQSPTHLIKTRGQQVTLRCSSQSGHNTVSWYQQALGQGPQFIFQYYREEENGRGNFPPRFSGLQFPNYSSELNVNALELDDSALYLCASSPTAGGWETQYFGPGTRLLVL.

Written as DNA, the CDR3 is TGTGCCAGCCACGGACAGGGGGTCAACACCGGGGAGCTGTTTTTT. This sequence encodes CASHGQGVNTGELFF. The chain joins TRBV9 to TRBJ2-2; 10 nucleotides align to TRBD1. Unmatched junction bases numbered 5, after V lost 7 bases and J lost 2 bases. Germline-derived CDR1 and CDR2 are SGDLS and YYNGEE. The CDR3 consists of 15 residues.

V usage is TRBV3-1 (or the pseudogene TRBV3-2) and J usage is TRBJ1-2; 10 nucleotides match TRBD1. This CDR3 is built from 16 residues. The junction had 9 bases not matched to a gene; V was cut back by 0 bases and J by 8 bases. CDR1 LGHDT and CDR2 YNNKEL come from the germline V gene (reference sequence). Here the CDR3 DNA reads TGTGCCAGCAGCCAAGATTATGGCCGGACAGGGGGAGGCTACACCTTC. Protein product: CASSQDYGRTGGGYTF.

This chain connects TRBV29-1 to TRBJ1-5; 7 nucleotides agree with TRBD1. V lost 6 bases to trimming and J lost 3 bases; unmatched junction nucleotides: 2. There are 12 residues in the CDR3. CDR1 is SQVTM and CDR2 is ANQGSEA in the germline V gene. CDR3 protein: CSVGQVNQPQHF. In nucleotides, the CDR3 is TGCAGCGTCGGACAGGTCAATCAGCCCCAGCATTTT.

The chain has TRBV19 and TRBJ1-5; perhaps TRBD1 as D (6 bases). CDR1 is LNHDA, CDR2 SQIVND, per germline (reference sequence). The V gene lost 8 bases and the J gene lost 0 bases, with 14 bases spanning the gap. The length of the CDR3 is 15 residues. CDR3 nucleotides: TGTGCCAGTCGGTCGACAGGCTCTAGCAATCAGCCCCAGCATTTT. Translation gives CASRSTGSSNQPQHF.

The chain couples TRBV5-1 to TRBJ2-6; no clear D. The CDR3 totals 17 residues. In germline, CDR1 is SGHRS, CDR2 YFSETQ. The V and J ends lost 3 bases and 0 bases respectively, with 13 bases between them. The CDR3 loop is CASSSISISSGANVLTF. The CDR3 bases are TGCGCCAGCAGCTCCATCAGTATTTCCTCTGGGGCCAACGTCCTGACTTTC.